This is a list of T cell receptor beta chains from one sample in a study of shared clonotypes between healthy human individuals. The repertoire was sequenced with immunoSEQ multiplex PCR; TCRdb's copy has only in-frame clones and lacks some. The repertoire consists of 1.6 million or so clones, with approximately 98.5% occurring once and the leading ten covering roughly 0.36%. Source material: naive CD4+ T cells sorted from blood. The source of these receptors is a man aged 25-40 years in good health. Both conserved end residues are part of each CDR3. A D gene is named only where the DNA matches it firmly. Only part of the rows carry a size: once, few, many, or a class if the clone is expanded.

j_call	clone_size	d_call	v_call	cdr3_nt	cdr3_aa
TRBJ2-7	NA	TRBD2	TRBV28	TGTGCCAGCAGTTTACCGGGGGGGGCCTACGAGCAGTACTTC	CASSLPGGAYEQYF
TRBJ2-2	NA	TRBD2	TRBV29-1	TGCAGCGTGGGTAGCGGGAGTGGGGGCACCGGGGAGCTGTTTTTT	CSVGSGSGGTGELFF
TRBJ2-1	NA	TRBD1	TRBV11-3	TGTGCCAGCAGCCCACTAGACAGGGTCCATGAGCAGTTCTTC	CASSPLDRVHEQFF
TRBJ2-2	NA	NA	TRBV13	TGTGCCAGCAGCCGAGGTGGCACCGGGGAGCTGTTTTTT	CASSRGGTGELFF
TRBJ2-5	NA	NA	TRBV27	TGTGCCAGCAGTTTACGCGGGGAGACCCAGTACTTC	CASSLRGETQYF
TRBJ1-5	NA	NA	TRBV7-8	TGTGCCAGCAGCGAACGGACAGCGTTTAGCAATCAGCCCCAGCATTTT	CASSERTAFSNQPQHF
TRBJ1-3	once	NA	TRBV4-3	TGCGCCAGCAGCCAAGATGCGGGTGCTGGAAACACCATATATTTT	CASSQDAGAGNTIYF
TRBJ2-7	NA	NA	TRBV7-2	TGTGCCAGCAGCTTAGTCGGGACGACGTCCAGCATTACCTACGAGCAGTACTTC	CASSLVGTTSSITYEQYF
TRBJ1-1	NA	NA	TRBV5-1	TGCGCCAGCAGCTTCGGTACGAACACTGAAGCTTTCTTT	CASSFGTNTEAFF
TRBJ2-7	NA	NA	TRBV10-3	TGTGCCATCGGAGGAGGGGGCCAGGACTTTTCCTACGAGCAGTACTTC	CAIGGGGQDFSYEQYF
TRBJ2-1	NA	TRBD2	TRBV6-6	TGTGCCAGCACCGGGAGGGCTAGCTCCTACAATGAGCAGTTCTTC	CASTGRASSYNEQFF
TRBJ1-4	NA	NA	TRBV5-5	TGTGCCAGCAGCTTGACCATGAATAATGAAAAACTGTTTTTT	CASSLTMNNEKLFF
TRBJ2-2	NA	TRBD1	TRBV5-1	TGCGCCAGCAGCTTGGCCCTGACAGGGCTCGGGGACACCGGGGAGCTGTTTTTT	CASSLALTGLGDTGELFF
TRBJ2-1	NA	NA	TRBV11-2	TGTGCCAGCAGCTTAGACTGGGGGAGGAATGAGCAGTTCTTC	CASSLDWGRNEQFF
TRBJ2-2	NA	NA	TRBV9	TGTGCCAGCAGCGTAACACAATCCTCTACCGGGGAGCTGTTTTTT	CASSVTQSSTGELFF
TRBJ1-2	NA	NA	TRBV4-1	TGCGCCAGCAGCCAAGAAGAAAGGTCGGACCCTTATGGCTACACCTTC	CASSQEERSDPYGYTF
TRBJ2-5	NA	NA	TRBV7-1	TGTGCCAGCACCTCATACCGTCAAGAGACCCAGTACTTC	CASTSYRQETQYF
TRBJ2-7	NA	NA	TRBV7-2	TGTGCCAGCAGCTTATCGGCACGGGGCTTGGACGAGCAGTACTTC	CASSLSARGLDEQYF
TRBJ2-7	NA	NA	TRBV29-1	TGCAGCGTTTCCTTTTCTCAGGTACCAGCCTACGAGCAGTACTTC	CSVSFSQVPAYEQYF
TRBJ1-1	once	NA	TRBV4-3	TGCGCCAGCAGCCAGGCGGAGGGGACGAACACTGAAGCTTTCTTT	CASSQAEGTNTEAFF
TRBJ2-1	NA	NA	TRBV2	TGTGCCAGCAGTGATTTGGGCGGCTCCTACAATGAGCAGTTCTTC	CASSDLGGSYNEQFF
TRBJ2-1	NA	TRBD1	TRBV7-3	TGTGCCAGCAGCACAGGGGGCTCCCCCTACAATGAGCAGTTCTTC	CASSTGGSPYNEQFF
TRBJ2-5	NA	NA	TRBV18	TGTGCCAGCTCACCACGTGAGGGGTGGCAAGAGACCCAGTACTTC	CASSPREGWQETQYF
TRBJ1-4	NA	NA	TRBV5-1	TGCGCCAGCAGCTTGCGGCAGGAAGGGATTAATGAAAAACTGTTTTTT	CASSLRQEGINEKLFF
TRBJ2-1	NA	TRBD2	TRBV29-1	TGCAGCGCCGAGCCGGGGGGGCCGAGCTCCTACAATGAGCAGTTCTTC	CSAEPGGPSSYNEQFF
TRBJ2-3	NA	NA	TRBV11-2	TGTGCCAGCAGCTTTCGGAGACTCAGCACAGATACGCAGTATTTT	CASSFRRLSTDTQYF
TRBJ1-1	NA	NA	TRBV6-5	TGTGCCAGCAGTCGGAGGAACACTGAAGCTTTCTTT	CASSRRNTEAFF
TRBJ1-2	NA	NA	TRBV30	TGTGCCTGGAGTGTACTATTGGGACCGATTAACTATGGCTACACCTTC	CAWSVLLGPINYGYTF
TRBJ2-3	NA	NA	TRBV18	TGTGCCAGCTCCCCCGATGCCGGAGTGACAGATACGCAGTATTTT	CASSPDAGVTDTQYF
TRBJ2-7	NA	TRBD2	TRBV4-3	TGCGCCAGCAGCCAAGGGCTTACAGCGGGACTCTTATACGAGCAGTACTTC	CASSQGLTAGLLYEQYF
TRBJ2-3	NA	NA	TRBV10-2	TGCGCCAGCAGGGGGCCAAGCACAGATACGCAGTATTTT	CASRGPSTDTQYF
TRBJ2-7	once	NA	TRBV7-9	TGTGCCAGCGCGGGCAGGGGTTACGAGCAGTACTTC	CASAGRGYEQYF
TRBJ2-1	NA	NA	TRBV6-1	TGTGCCAGCAGTGACCCGAGTCTCCACAATGAGCAGTTCTTC	CASSDPSLHNEQFF
TRBJ2-7	once	NA	TRBV5-5	TGTGCCAGCATCAACCAGCAGGGTGTATACGAGCAGTACTTC	CASINQQGVYEQYF
TRBJ2-7	NA	TRBD2	TRBV10-2	TGCGCCAGCAGTGAGTCAGGACTAGCGGGAGGTCATTACGAGCAGTACTTC	CASSESGLAGGHYEQYF
TRBJ2-1	NA	TRBD2	TRBV5-6	TGTGCCAGCAGCTTTACTAGCGTCGACTTCAATGAGCAGTTCTTC	CASSFTSVDFNEQFF
TRBJ2-3	NA	NA	TRBV4-3	TGCGCCAGCAGCCAAGGAACTTCCAGTCCTCCTAATTTT	CASSQGTSSPPNF
TRBJ2-5	NA	TRBD2	TRBV2	TGTGCCAGCAGGCTCCGGACTAGCGATTCCCCCAACCAAGAGACCCAGTACTTC	CASRLRTSDSPNQETQYF
TRBJ2-1	NA	NA	TRBV2	TGTGCCAGCAGTGCCCTGGGCAGGGTCGGGGACGGTGAGCAGTTCTTC	CASSALGRVGDGEQFF
TRBJ1-3	NA	NA	TRBV6-5	TGTGCCAGCAGTACAACAGGGTCTGGAAACACCATATATTTT	CASSTTGSGNTIYF
TRBJ2-1	NA	TRBD2	TRBV10-3	TGTGCCATCAGTGATGGGCTAGCGGGAAGCTTTATCTACAATGAGCAGTTCTTC	CAISDGLAGSFIYNEQFF
TRBJ2-7	NA	TRBD1	TRBV18	TGTGCCAGCTCACCGGTGGGGACAGGGTACGAGCAGTACTTC	CASSPVGTGYEQYF
TRBJ2-5	NA	TRBD1	TRBV5-4	TGTGCCAGCAGCCCCGGGACAGGCCAAGAGACCCAGTACTTC	CASSPGTGQETQYF
TRBJ1-2	NA	NA	TRBV28	TGTGCCAGCAGCGCCGAGCCCCAGGGGAGCTACACCTTC	CASSAEPQGSYTF
TRBJ2-7	NA	NA	TRBV21-1	TGTGCCAGCACCCAGACGGGGCAACCCTCCTACGAGCAGTACTTC	CASTQTGQPSYEQYF
TRBJ2-1	once	NA	TRBV14	TGTGCCAGCAGCCAAGATCTGGATAGTGAGCAGTTCTTC	CASSQDLDSEQFF
TRBJ1-5	NA	NA	TRBV6-1	TGTGCCAGCAGTGAAGGCAGGTTTAATCAGCCCCAGCATTTT	CASSEGRFNQPQHF
TRBJ2-7	NA	NA	TRBV7-2	TGTGCCAGCAGCTTAGTCGGGTACGAGCAGTACTTC	CASSLVGYEQYF
TRBJ2-4	NA	TRBD2	TRBV30	TGTGCCTGGACCCACACGGGACTAGCTAAAAACATTCAGTACTTC	CAWTHTGLAKNIQYF
TRBJ2-1	NA	NA	TRBV18	TGTGCCAGCTCATCCCTGACAGGGCAGTTCTTC	CASSSLTGQFF
TRBJ2-1	NA	NA	TRBV9	TGTGCCAGCAGCGTCGGCCCAAGGGGCGGGAATGAGCAGTTCTTC	CASSVGPRGGNEQFF